Sequencing of this T cell receptor (beta chain) was carried out in a study of cytotoxic CD8 clonotypes in ibrutinib-treated CLL. The wider study: Once treatment had gone on for a median of around eleven months, range 6 to 36, response samples were drawn.

CDR3 size: 12 residues. Trimming shortened V by 6 bases and J by 0 bases, and 6 bases separated the two germline ends. Germline lookup yields CDR1 MDHEN and CDR2 SYDVKM. Using immunoSEQ multiplex PCR, the repertoire was profiled, and TCRdb retains in-frame clones only, with some absent. The sample comprises approximately 140,000 clones, approximately 90% of which are singletons, and approximately 10% rests with the top ten. About this clone: The target antigen is unknown.

General study findings and limits: Among the clonotypes, public ones were uncommon and contracted or held stable on treatment.

The sequencing used PBMCs, collected after 12 months of ibrutinib treatment. This clonotype was obtained from a human donor with chronic lymphocytic leukemia. This chain links TRBV28 with TRBJ2-7; no clear D. CDR3 sequence: CASSTASYEQYF. CDR3 DNA: TGTGCCAGCAGCACAGCCTCCTACGAGCAGTACTTC.